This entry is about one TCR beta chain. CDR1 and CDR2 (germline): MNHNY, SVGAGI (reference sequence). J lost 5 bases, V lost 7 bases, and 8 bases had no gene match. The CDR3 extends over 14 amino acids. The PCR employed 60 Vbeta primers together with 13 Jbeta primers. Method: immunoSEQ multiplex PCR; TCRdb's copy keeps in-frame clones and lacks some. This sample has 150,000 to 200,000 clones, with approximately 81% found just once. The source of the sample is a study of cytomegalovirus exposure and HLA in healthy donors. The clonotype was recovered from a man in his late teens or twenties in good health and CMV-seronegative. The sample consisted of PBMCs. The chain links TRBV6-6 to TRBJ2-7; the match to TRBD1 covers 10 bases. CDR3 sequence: CASIRGTGENEQYF. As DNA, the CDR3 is TGTGCCAGCATCCGAGGGACAGGGGAAAACGAGCAGTACTTC.